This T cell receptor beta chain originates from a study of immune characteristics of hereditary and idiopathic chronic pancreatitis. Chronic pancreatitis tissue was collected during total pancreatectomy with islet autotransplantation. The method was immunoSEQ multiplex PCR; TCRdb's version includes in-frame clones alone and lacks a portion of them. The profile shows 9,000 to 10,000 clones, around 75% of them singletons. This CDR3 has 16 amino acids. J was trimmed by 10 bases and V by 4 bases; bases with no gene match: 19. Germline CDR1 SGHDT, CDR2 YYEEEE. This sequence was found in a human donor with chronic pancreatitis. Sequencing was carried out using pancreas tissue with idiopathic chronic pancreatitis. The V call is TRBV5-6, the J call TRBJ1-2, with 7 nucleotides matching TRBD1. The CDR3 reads CASSPGDSRVGGVYTF. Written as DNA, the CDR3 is TGTGCCAGCAGCCCTGGGGACAGCCGAGTCGGGGGCGTCTACACCTTC.